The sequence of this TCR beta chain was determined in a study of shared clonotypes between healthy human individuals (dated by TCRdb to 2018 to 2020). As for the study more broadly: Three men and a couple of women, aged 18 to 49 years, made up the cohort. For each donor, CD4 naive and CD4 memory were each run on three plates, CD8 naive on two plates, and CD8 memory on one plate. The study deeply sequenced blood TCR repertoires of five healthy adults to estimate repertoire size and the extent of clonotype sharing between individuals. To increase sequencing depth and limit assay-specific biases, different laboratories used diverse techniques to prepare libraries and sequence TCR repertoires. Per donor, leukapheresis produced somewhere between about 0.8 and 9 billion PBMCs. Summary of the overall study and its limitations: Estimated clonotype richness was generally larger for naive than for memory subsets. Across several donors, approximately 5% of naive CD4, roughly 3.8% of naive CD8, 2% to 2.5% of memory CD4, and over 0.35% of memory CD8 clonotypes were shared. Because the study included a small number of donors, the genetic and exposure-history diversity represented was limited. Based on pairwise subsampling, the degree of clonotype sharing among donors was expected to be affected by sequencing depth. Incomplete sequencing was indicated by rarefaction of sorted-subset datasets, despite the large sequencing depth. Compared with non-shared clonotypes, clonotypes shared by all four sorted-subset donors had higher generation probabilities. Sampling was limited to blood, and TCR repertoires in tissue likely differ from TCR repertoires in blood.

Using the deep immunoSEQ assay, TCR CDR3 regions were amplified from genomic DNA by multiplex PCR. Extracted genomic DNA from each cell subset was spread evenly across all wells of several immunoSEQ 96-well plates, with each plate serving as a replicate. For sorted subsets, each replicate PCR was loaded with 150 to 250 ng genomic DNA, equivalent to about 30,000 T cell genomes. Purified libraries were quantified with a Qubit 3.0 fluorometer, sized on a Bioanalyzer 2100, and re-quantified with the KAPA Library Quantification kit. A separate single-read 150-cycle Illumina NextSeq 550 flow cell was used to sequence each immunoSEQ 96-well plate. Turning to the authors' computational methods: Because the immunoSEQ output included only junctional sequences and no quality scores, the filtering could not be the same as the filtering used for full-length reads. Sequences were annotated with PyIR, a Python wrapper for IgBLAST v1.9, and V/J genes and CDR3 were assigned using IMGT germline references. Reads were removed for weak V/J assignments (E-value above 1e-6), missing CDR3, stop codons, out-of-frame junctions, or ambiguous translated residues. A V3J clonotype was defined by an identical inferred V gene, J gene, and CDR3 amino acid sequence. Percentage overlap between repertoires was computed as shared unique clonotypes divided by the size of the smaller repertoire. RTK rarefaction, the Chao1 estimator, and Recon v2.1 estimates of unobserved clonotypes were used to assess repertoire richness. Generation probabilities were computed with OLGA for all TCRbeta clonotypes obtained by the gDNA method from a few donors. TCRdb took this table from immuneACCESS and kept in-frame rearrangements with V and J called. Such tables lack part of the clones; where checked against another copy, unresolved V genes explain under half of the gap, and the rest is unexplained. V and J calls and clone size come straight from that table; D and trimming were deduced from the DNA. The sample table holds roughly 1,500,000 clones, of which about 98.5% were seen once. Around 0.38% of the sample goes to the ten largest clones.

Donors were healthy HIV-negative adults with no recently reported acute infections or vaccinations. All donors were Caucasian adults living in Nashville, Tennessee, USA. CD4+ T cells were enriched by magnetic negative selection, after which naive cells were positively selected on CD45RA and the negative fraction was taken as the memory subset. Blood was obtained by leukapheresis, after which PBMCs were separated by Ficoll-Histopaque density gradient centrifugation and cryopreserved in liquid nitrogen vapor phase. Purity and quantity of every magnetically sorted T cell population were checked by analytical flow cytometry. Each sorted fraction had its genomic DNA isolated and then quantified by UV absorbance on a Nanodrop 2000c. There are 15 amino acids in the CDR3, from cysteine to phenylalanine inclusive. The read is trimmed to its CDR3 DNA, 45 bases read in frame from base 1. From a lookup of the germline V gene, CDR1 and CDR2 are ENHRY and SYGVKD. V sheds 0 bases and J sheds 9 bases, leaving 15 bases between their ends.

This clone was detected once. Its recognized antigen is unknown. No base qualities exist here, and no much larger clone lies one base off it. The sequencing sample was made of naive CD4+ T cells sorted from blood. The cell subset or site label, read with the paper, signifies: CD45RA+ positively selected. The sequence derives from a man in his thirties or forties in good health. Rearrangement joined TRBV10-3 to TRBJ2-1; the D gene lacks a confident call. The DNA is TGTGCCATCAGTGAGTCGGCCGAGCCCAATGGTGAGCAGTTCTTC. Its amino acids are CAISESAEPNGEQFF.